This T cell receptor (beta chain) was identified in a study of blood T cells in healthy people across ages. The wider study: Every two T cells gave about one barcoded beta molecule via template switching. Whole-study results and caveats: Aged donors had fewer naive CD4+ cells and lower diversity than long-lived donors. The fall in TCR beta diversity per million T cells was roughly linear with age.

This clonotype is a singleton in its sample. The target antigen is unknown. Using a J-beta primer mix together with a sample-barcoded 5' primer, a second PCR was run for about 6 to 12 cycles. Tags on each cDNA molecule came from a template-switch adaptor with 12 random nucleotides. TCRdb analysed the 5' RACE reads with MiXCR anew, one entry per CDR3 protein. Altogether 250,000 to 300,000 distinct CDR3 sequences are present, 27% being singletons, with the ten largest covering 29%. The source of this sequence is a woman in her 70s in good health. Material: blood.

CDR3 sequence: CASSVRVNTEAFF. In nucleotides, the CDR3 is TGTGCCAGCAGTGTAAGGGTGAACACTGAAGCTTTCTTT. V and J are TRBV2 and TRBJ1-1; D is ambiguous. There are 13 residues in the CDR3. Germline CDR1 is SNHLY and CDR2 is FYNNEI. The V and J ends lost 4 bases and 0 bases respectively, with 6 bases between them.